A selection of T cell receptor beta chains follows, all from one sample in a study of cytomegalovirus exposure and HLA in healthy donors. TCRdb's table, derived via immunoSEQ multiplex PCR, lists solely in-frame clones and lacks some. This table has roughly 73,000 clones, 94% appearing once. The sample was PBMCs. The receptors come from a man younger than 35 in good health and CMV-seropositive. Each CDR3 is given with its conserved first and last residue. The D gene is left open where the match is weak. The size field is filled for only some rows; it gives once, few, many or a size class.

V	size	J	D	CDR3	DNA
TRBV6-6	NA	TRBJ1-1	NA	CASSYILNTEAFF	TGTGCCAGCAGTTACATCTTGAACACTGAAGCTTTCTTT
TRBV15	NA	TRBJ1-1	NA	CATSRDRGFDTEAFF	TGTGCCACCAGCAGAGATCGAGGTTTTGACACTGAAGCTTTCTTT
TRBV5-1	NA	TRBJ2-3	TRBD2	CASMKTSGGDTQYF	TGCGCCAGCATGAAGACTAGCGGGGGAGATACGCAGTATTTT
TRBV28	NA	TRBJ2-7	TRBD1	CASSPQQGRGYEQYF	TGTGCCAGCAGTCCCCAACAGGGGAGAGGATACGAGCAGTACTTC
TRBV5-4	NA	TRBJ2-7	NA	CASSLDRWSSYEQYF	TGTGCCAGCAGCTTGGACAGGTGGAGCTCCTACGAGCAGTACTTC
TRBV7-3	NA	TRBJ2-1	TRBD1	CASSPQGQGNEQFF	TGTGCCAGCAGCCCCCAGGGACAGGGAAATGAGCAGTTCTTC
TRBV19	once	TRBJ2-5	TRBD1	CASSIRSSTGVQETQYF	TGTGCCAGTAGTATCAGGTCTTCGACAGGGGTCCAAGAGACCCAGTACTTC
TRBV7-8	NA	TRBJ2-7	NA	CASSPGTSYEQYF	TGTGCCAGCAGCCCCGGGACATCCTACGAGCAGTACTTC
TRBV10-2	NA	TRBJ2-3	TRBD1	CASSGSNRGNTDTQYF	TGCGCCAGCAGTGGTTCGAACAGGGGGAACACAGATACGCAGTATTTT
TRBV27	NA	TRBJ2-1	NA	CASSIVRSSYNEQFF	TGTGCCAGCAGCATAGTACGGAGCTCCTACAATGAGCAGTTCTTC
TRBV2	NA	TRBJ1-5	NA	CASSELVGEYQPQHF	TGTGCCAGCAGTGAATTGGTCGGTGAATATCAGCCCCAGCATTTT
TRBV6-4	NA	TRBJ2-2	NA	CASSGGGDTGELFF	TGTGCCAGCAGTGGCGGAGGGGACACCGGGGAGCTGTTTTTT
TRBV6-9	once	TRBJ1-3	TRBD1	CASSWDSSGNTIYF	TGTGCCAGCAGTTGGGACAGCTCTGGAAACACCATATATTTT
TRBV6-5	NA	TRBJ1-5	NA	CASSYSSGSPQHF	TGTGCCAGCAGTTACTCTTCAGGGTCACCCCAGCATTTT
TRBV19	once	TRBJ2-5	TRBD1	CAREGQGVKKTQYF	TGTGCCAGAGAGGGACAGGGGGTTAAAAAGACCCAGTACTTC
TRBV19	NA	TRBJ2-2	NA	CASSSHWSRGKDTGELFF	TGTGCCAGTAGTTCCCATTGGTCTCGGGGGAAGGACACCGGGGAGCTGTTTTTT
TRBV7-9	NA	TRBJ2-7	TRBD1	CASSLIGTGHYEQYF	TGTGCCAGCAGCCTCATCGGGACAGGCCACTACGAGCAGTACTTC
TRBV2	NA	TRBJ2-7	TRBD2	CASTDEPMTSPIHEQYF	TGTGCCAGCACCGATGAACCTATGACTAGCCCTATTCACGAGCAGTACTTC
TRBV28	NA	TRBJ1-2	NA	CASSPIPSQGSYGYTF	TGTGCCAGCAGTCCGATACCGTCACAGGGCTCTTATGGCTACACCTTC
TRBV28	NA	TRBJ1-2	TRBD1	CASRLTGGLGYTF	TGTGCCAGCAGGTTAACAGGGGGATTAGGCTACACCTTC
TRBV10-3	NA	TRBJ2-2	NA	CAIMGAGELFF	TGTGCCATCATGGGAGCCGGGGAGCTGTTTTTT
TRBV7-7	NA	TRBJ2-7	NA	CASSPGGAYEQYF	TGTGCTAGCAGTCCTGGAGGCGCCTACGAGCAGTACTTC
TRBV6-4	NA	TRBJ2-3	TRBD1	CASSDSTPGQGRDTQYF	TGTGCCAGCAGTGACTCAACACCGGGACAGGGAAGGGATACGCAGTATTTT
TRBV6-4	NA	TRBJ2-2	NA	CASSNGKMNTGELFF	TGTGCCAGCAGTAACGGGAAGATGAACACCGGGGAGCTGTTTTTT
TRBV30	NA	TRBJ1-1	TRBD1	CAWGTGRTEAFF	TGTGCCTGGGGGACAGGGCGCACTGAAGCTTTCTTT
TRBV30	NA	TRBJ2-1	TRBD2	CAWTSGIDNEQFF	TGTGCCTGGACTAGCGGGATCGACAATGAGCAGTTCTTC
TRBV5-4	NA	TRBJ2-7	NA	CASSSDRDFSYEQYF	TGTGCCAGCAGCTCTGACAGGGACTTCTCCTACGAGCAGTACTTC
TRBV6-1	NA	TRBJ2-7	TRBD1	CASKKQGASYEQYF	TGTGCCAGCAAAAAACAGGGGGCGTCTTACGAGCAGTACTTC
TRBV5-5	NA	TRBJ2-1	NA	CASSRTGTLRMDEQFF	TGTGCCAGCAGTCGTACAGGGACCTTACGGATGGATGAGCAGTTCTTC
TRBV11-2	NA	TRBJ2-3	TRBD2	CASSTGGTSGRTDTQYF	TGTGCCAGCAGCACCGGGGGGACTAGCGGGAGAACAGATACGCAGTATTTT
TRBV6-1	NA	TRBJ1-2	TRBD1	CASSSYRGGYTF	TGTGCCAGCAGTTCATACAGGGGTGGCTACACCTTC
TRBV9	NA	TRBJ2-5	TRBD1	CASSARTGQETQYF	TGTGCCAGCAGCGCTAGGACAGGCCAAGAGACCCAGTACTTC
TRBV28	once	TRBJ2-7	NA	CASTRRGLAYEQYF	TGTGCCAGCACCCGAAGGGGACTGGCCTACGAGCAGTACTTC
TRBV11-2	NA	TRBJ1-2	NA	CASSSPLVGQNYGYTF	TGTGCCAGCAGCTCCCCTCTCGTGGGACAAAACTATGGCTACACCTTC
TRBV23-1	NA	TRBJ1-2	NA	CASSQSAGRNGYTF	TGCGCCAGCAGTCAATCGGCAGGGCGGAACGGCTACACCTTC
TRBV4-1	NA	TRBJ2-7	NA	CASSQEGHPESSYF	TGCGCCAGCAGCCAAGAAGGACATCCCGAGTCGTCGTACTTC
TRBV10-3	NA	TRBJ2-2	NA	CAISESGTTNTGELFF	TGTGCCATCAGTGAGTCGGGGACAACCAACACCGGGGAGCTGTTTTTT
TRBV7-2	NA	TRBJ1-4	NA	CASSLMWSATNEKLFF	TGTGCCAGCAGCTTAATGTGGTCAGCAACTAATGAAAAACTGTTTTTT
TRBV6-1	NA	TRBJ2-7	NA	CASRSLGNEQYF	TGTGCCAGCAGATCACTAGGGAACGAGCAGTACTTC